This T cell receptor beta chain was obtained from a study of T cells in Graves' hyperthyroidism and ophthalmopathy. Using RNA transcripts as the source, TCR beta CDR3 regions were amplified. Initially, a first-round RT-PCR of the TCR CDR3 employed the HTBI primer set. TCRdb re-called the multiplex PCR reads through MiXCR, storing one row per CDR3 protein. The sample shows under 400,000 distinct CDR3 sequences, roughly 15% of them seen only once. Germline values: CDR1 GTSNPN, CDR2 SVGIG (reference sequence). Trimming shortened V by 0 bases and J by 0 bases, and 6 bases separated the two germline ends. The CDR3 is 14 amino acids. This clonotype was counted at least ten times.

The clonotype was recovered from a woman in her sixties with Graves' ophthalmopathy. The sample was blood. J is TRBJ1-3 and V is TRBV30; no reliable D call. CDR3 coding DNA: TGTGCCTGGAGTGTAAGGAGCTCTGGAAACACCATATATTTT. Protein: CAWSVRSSGNTIYF.